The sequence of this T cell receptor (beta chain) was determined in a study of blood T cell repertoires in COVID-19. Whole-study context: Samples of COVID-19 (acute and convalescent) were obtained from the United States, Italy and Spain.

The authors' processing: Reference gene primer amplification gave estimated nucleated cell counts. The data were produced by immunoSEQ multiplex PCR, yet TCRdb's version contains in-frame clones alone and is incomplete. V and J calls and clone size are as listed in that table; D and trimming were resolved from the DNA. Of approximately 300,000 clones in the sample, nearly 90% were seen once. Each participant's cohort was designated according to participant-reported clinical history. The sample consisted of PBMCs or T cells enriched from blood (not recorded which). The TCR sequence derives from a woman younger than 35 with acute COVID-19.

DNA of the CDR3: TGTGCCAGCAGGCGCGGGACTAGCGGGAGCCATGAGCAGTTCTTC. It codes for CASRRGTSGSHEQFF. The chain joins TRBV2 to TRBJ2-1; 14 nucleotides agree with TRBD2. V was clipped by 6 bases and J by 8 bases; unmatched bases: 6. The germline V gene has CDR1 SNHLY and CDR2 FYNNEI. This CDR3 is 15 amino acids long.